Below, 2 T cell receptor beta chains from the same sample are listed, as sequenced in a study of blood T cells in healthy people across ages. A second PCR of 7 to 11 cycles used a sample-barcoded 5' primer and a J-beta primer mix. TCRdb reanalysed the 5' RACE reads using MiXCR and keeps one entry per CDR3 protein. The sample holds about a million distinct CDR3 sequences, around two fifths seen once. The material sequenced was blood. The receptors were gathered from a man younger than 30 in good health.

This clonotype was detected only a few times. CDR3 DNA: TGCAGCGTTGGGGTCGGCGACGAGCAGTACTTC. Its protein is CSVGVGDEQYF. The V and J genes are TRBV29-1 and TRBJ2-7; D unresolved. The CDR3 loop spans 11 amino acids. Germline loops: CDR1 SQVTM, CDR2 ANQGSEA. V lost 4 bases and J 5 bases, leaving 9 bases between the germline ends.

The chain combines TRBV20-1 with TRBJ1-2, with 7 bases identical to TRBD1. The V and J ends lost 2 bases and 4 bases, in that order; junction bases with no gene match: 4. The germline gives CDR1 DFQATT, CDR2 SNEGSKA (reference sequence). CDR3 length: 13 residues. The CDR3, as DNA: TGCAGTGCTAGAACAGGGGAGGGCTATGGCTACACCTTC. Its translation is CSARTGEGYGYTF.